The rows below give T cell receptor beta chains drawn from one sample of a study of T cells after posttransplantation cyclophosphamide. Generated by immunoSEQ multiplex PCR, the TCRdb table keeps only in-frame clones and is missing some. The table has about 52,000 clones, roughly 94% seen once. What was sequenced was PBMCs. All receptors derive from a woman in her thirties in good health and a related stem cell transplant donor. CDR3s include the opening cysteine and the closing phenylalanine or tryptophan. Fields, in order: clone size, J gene, D gene, V gene, CDR3 length, CDR3 protein, CDR3 DNA. A D gene is named only where the DNA matches it firmly. Not all rows give a size; the values are once, few, many and, for expanded clones, a class.

clone_size: .
j_call: TRBJ2-5
d_call: .
v_call: TRBV28
cdr3_length: 12
cdr3_aa: CASNVGRETQYF
cdr3_nt: TGTGCCAGCAACGTAGGGAGGGAGACCCAGTACTTC

clone_size: .
j_call: TRBJ2-7
d_call: TRBD1
v_call: TRBV27
cdr3_length: 14
cdr3_aa: CASRTGTVHYEQYF
cdr3_nt: TGTGCCAGCCGAACCGGGACAGTCCACTACGAGCAGTACTTC

clone_size: .
j_call: TRBJ1-4
d_call: TRBD1
v_call: TRBV19
cdr3_length: 15
cdr3_aa: CASTMSTGGGEKLFF
cdr3_nt: TGTGCCAGTACCATGTCGACAGGGGGAGGTGAAAAACTGTTTTTT

clone_size: .
j_call: TRBJ2-7
d_call: TRBD1
v_call: TRBV27
cdr3_length: 17
cdr3_aa: CASSPYPRDRAEYEQYF
cdr3_nt: TGTGCCAGCAGTCCATACCCCCGGGACAGGGCGGAATACGAGCAGTACTTC

clone_size: .
j_call: TRBJ1-2
d_call: .
v_call: TRBV29-1
cdr3_length: 13
cdr3_aa: CSATDSAGYGYTF
cdr3_nt: TGCAGCGCAACGGACAGCGCCGGGTATGGCTACACCTTC

clone_size: .
j_call: TRBJ1-4
d_call: .
v_call: TRBV5-5
cdr3_length: 13
cdr3_aa: CASSLPTNEKLFF
cdr3_nt: TGTGCCAGCAGTCTCCCAACTAATGAAAAACTGTTTTTT

clone_size: .
j_call: TRBJ1-5
d_call: .
v_call: TRBV2
cdr3_length: 12
cdr3_aa: CAGRGIGQPQHF
cdr3_nt: TGTGCGGGGCGGGGGATTGGGCAGCCCCAGCATTTT

clone_size: .
j_call: TRBJ1-4
d_call: .
v_call: TRBV12-5
cdr3_length: 13
cdr3_aa: CASLWSRNEKLFF
cdr3_nt: TGTGCTAGTCTTTGGTCCAGGAATGAAAAACTGTTTTTT

clone_size: once
j_call: TRBJ1-4
d_call: .
v_call: TRBV10-2
cdr3_length: 14
cdr3_aa: CASRPRWPNEKLFF
cdr3_nt: TGCGCCAGCCGCCCGAGGTGGCCTAATGAAAAACTGTTTTTT

clone_size: .
j_call: TRBJ2-5
d_call: .
v_call: TRBV5-1
cdr3_length: 15
cdr3_aa: CASSLVAGYQETQYF
cdr3_nt: TGCGCCAGCAGCTTGGTCGCGGGATACCAAGAGACCCAGTACTTC

clone_size: .
j_call: TRBJ2-2
d_call: .
v_call: TRBV7-2
cdr3_length: 13
cdr3_aa: CASSLGRGRQLFF
cdr3_nt: TGTGCCAGCAGCTTGGGAAGGGGCAGACAACTGTTTTTT

clone_size: .
j_call: TRBJ1-1
d_call: .
v_call: TRBV5-1
cdr3_length: 16
cdr3_aa: CASSLPDEGLNTEAFF
cdr3_nt: TGCGCCAGCAGCTTGCCCGATGAGGGATTGAACACTGAAGCTTTCTTT

clone_size: .
j_call: TRBJ2-3
d_call: TRBD1
v_call: TRBV6-5
cdr3_length: 14
cdr3_aa: CASSVVTGSDTQYF
cdr3_nt: TGTGCCAGCAGCGTAGTGACAGGGTCAGATACGCAGTATTTT

clone_size: .
j_call: TRBJ2-2
d_call: .
v_call: TRBV7-2
cdr3_length: 12
cdr3_aa: CASSPAWGELFF
cdr3_nt: TGTGCCAGCAGCCCCGCGTGGGGGGAGCTGTTTTTT

clone_size: .
j_call: TRBJ1-2
d_call: .
v_call: TRBV28
cdr3_length: 13
cdr3_aa: CASDTGVGYGYTF
cdr3_nt: TGTGCCAGCGATACTGGAGTCGGCTATGGCTACACCTTC

clone_size: .
j_call: TRBJ1-1
d_call: .
v_call: TRBV19
cdr3_length: 17
cdr3_aa: CASSTRDSQGLNTEAFF
cdr3_nt: TGTGCCAGTAGTACACGGGACTCCCAAGGGTTGAACACTGAAGCTTTCTTT

clone_size: few
j_call: TRBJ2-1
d_call: .
v_call: TRBV5-1
cdr3_length: 15
cdr3_aa: CASSNALGRYNEQFF
cdr3_nt: TGCGCCAGCAGCAACGCACTAGGACGGTACAATGAGCAGTTCTTC

clone_size: .
j_call: TRBJ1-3
d_call: .
v_call: TRBV15
cdr3_length: 14
cdr3_aa: CATSRGDTGNTIYF
cdr3_nt: TGTGCCACCAGCAGGGGGGACACTGGAAACACCATATATTTT

clone_size: .
j_call: TRBJ1-2
d_call: TRBD1
v_call: TRBV7-2
cdr3_length: 14
cdr3_aa: CASSLEGQIYGYTF
cdr3_nt: TGTGCCAGCAGCTTAGAGGGACAGATCTATGGCTACACCTTC

clone_size: .
j_call: TRBJ2-2
d_call: .
v_call: TRBV4-1
cdr3_length: 16
cdr3_aa: CASSQEAGGWTGELFF
cdr3_nt: TGCGCCAGCAGCCAAGAGGCGGGCGGGTGGACCGGGGAGCTGTTTTTT

clone_size: .
j_call: TRBJ2-3
d_call: .
v_call: TRBV27
cdr3_length: 15
cdr3_aa: CASRMAGINTDTQYF
cdr3_nt: TGTGCCAGCAGAATGGCAGGGATAAATACAGATACGCAGTATTTT

clone_size: .
j_call: TRBJ1-5
d_call: .
v_call: TRBV18
cdr3_length: 13
cdr3_aa: CASSPGGDQPQHF
cdr3_nt: TGTGCCAGCTCACCAGGAGGTGATCAGCCCCAGCATTTT

clone_size: .
j_call: TRBJ1-2
d_call: TRBD1
v_call: TRBV4-3
cdr3_length: 15
cdr3_aa: CASSQTQQGARGYTF
cdr3_nt: TGCGCCAGCAGCCAAACCCAGCAGGGGGCGCGTGGCTACACCTTC

clone_size: .
j_call: TRBJ2-2
d_call: TRBD1
v_call: TRBV5-6
cdr3_length: 17
cdr3_aa: CASSRAGTGDPTGELFF
cdr3_nt: TGTGCCAGCAGCCGCGCCGGGACAGGGGACCCCACCGGGGAGCTGTTTTTT

clone_size: .
j_call: TRBJ1-2
d_call: TRBD1
v_call: TRBV7-3
cdr3_length: 15
cdr3_aa: CASSQEGQGRYGYTF
cdr3_nt: TGTGCCAGCAGCCAGGAGGGACAGGGGCGCTATGGCTACACCTTC

clone_size: .
j_call: TRBJ1-1
d_call: .
v_call: TRBV7-9
cdr3_length: 13
cdr3_aa: CASSRETGAEAFF
cdr3_nt: TGTGCCAGCAGTCGTGAGACAGGCGCTGAAGCTTTCTTT

clone_size: .
j_call: TRBJ1-6
d_call: .
v_call: TRBV19
cdr3_length: 14
cdr3_aa: CAASTGSPNSPLHF
cdr3_nt: TGTGCAGCTAGCACAGGGTCACCAAATTCACCCCTCCACTTT

clone_size: .
j_call: TRBJ2-2
d_call: .
v_call: TRBV15
cdr3_length: 13
cdr3_aa: CATSMGRTGELFF
cdr3_nt: TGTGCCACCAGCATGGGCCGCACCGGGGAGCTGTTTTTT

clone_size: once
j_call: TRBJ1-6
d_call: .
v_call: TRBV28
cdr3_length: 15
cdr3_aa: CASSLSSSYNSPLHF
cdr3_nt: TGTGCCAGCAGTTTGAGTAGCTCCTATAATTCACCCCTCCACTTT

clone_size: .
j_call: TRBJ1-3
d_call: .
v_call: TRBV4-1
cdr3_length: 14
cdr3_aa: CASSSSGSGNTIYF
cdr3_nt: TGCGCCAGCAGCAGCTCCGGCTCTGGAAACACCATATATTTT

clone_size: .
j_call: TRBJ2-7
d_call: .
v_call: TRBV10-3
cdr3_length: 14
cdr3_aa: CAITQTRGSYEQYF
cdr3_nt: TGTGCCATCACCCAAACTCGGGGATCCTACGAGCAGTACTTC

clone_size: .
j_call: TRBJ1-4
d_call: .
v_call: TRBV15
cdr3_length: 13
cdr3_aa: CATSTWGGEKLFF
cdr3_nt: TGTGCCACCAGCACTTGGGGCGGTGAAAAACTGTTTTTT

clone_size: .
j_call: TRBJ1-5
d_call: .
v_call: TRBV5-1
cdr3_length: 14
cdr3_aa: CASSLGRGGQPQHF
cdr3_nt: TGCGCCAGCAGCTTGGGACGTGGAGGTCAGCCCCAGCATTTT

clone_size: .
j_call: TRBJ1-1
d_call: .
v_call: TRBV9
cdr3_length: 15
cdr3_aa: CASSVAGSMNTEAFF
cdr3_nt: TGTGCCAGCAGCGTAGCTGGTAGCATGAACACTGAAGCTTTCTTT

clone_size: .
j_call: TRBJ1-1
d_call: TRBD1
v_call: TRBV6-1
cdr3_length: 15
cdr3_aa: CASGDRGRENTEAFF
cdr3_nt: TGTGCCAGCGGGGACAGGGGGCGTGAAAACACTGAAGCTTTCTTT

clone_size: .
j_call: TRBJ2-1
d_call: .
v_call: TRBV7-7
cdr3_length: 15
cdr3_aa: CASSLSPSAVDEQFF
cdr3_nt: TGTGCCAGCAGCTTATCCCCTAGTGCGGTAGATGAGCAGTTCTTC

clone_size: .
j_call: TRBJ2-7
d_call: TRBD2
v_call: TRBV7-8
cdr3_length: 15
cdr3_aa: CASSLAHGLAYEQYF
cdr3_nt: TGTGCCAGCAGCCTAGCGCACGGACTAGCCTACGAGCAGTACTTC

clone_size: once
j_call: TRBJ1-2
d_call: .
v_call: TRBV6-5
cdr3_length: 14
cdr3_aa: CASREGGSNYGYTF
cdr3_nt: TGTGCCAGCAGGGAGGGAGGTTCTAACTATGGCTACACCTTC

clone_size: .
j_call: TRBJ2-3
d_call: .
v_call: TRBV11-2
cdr3_length: 15
cdr3_aa: CASSLDRGSTDTQYF
cdr3_nt: TGTGCCAGCAGCTTAGATCGGGGGAGCACAGATACGCAGTATTTT

clone_size: .
j_call: TRBJ1-1
d_call: .
v_call: TRBV5-8
cdr3_length: 15
cdr3_aa: CASSASREGSTEAFF
cdr3_nt: TGTGCCAGCAGCGCCTCCAGGGAAGGTAGCACTGAAGCTTTCTTT

clone_size: .
j_call: TRBJ1-4
d_call: TRBD1
v_call: TRBV18
cdr3_length: 15
cdr3_aa: CASSPGQGVNEKLFF
cdr3_nt: TGTGCCAGCTCCCCGGGACAGGGAGTTAATGAAAAACTGTTTTTT

clone_size: .
j_call: TRBJ2-7
d_call: TRBD1
v_call: TRBV6-5
cdr3_length: 15
cdr3_aa: CASSYSGTDSYEQYF
cdr3_nt: TGTGCCAGCAGTTACTCTGGGACAGATTCCTACGAGCAGTACTTC

clone_size: .
j_call: TRBJ2-3
d_call: TRBD1
v_call: TRBV19
cdr3_length: 13
cdr3_aa: CASSAQGSDTQYF
cdr3_nt: TGTGCCAGTAGTGCACAGGGGTCAGATACGCAGTATTTT

clone_size: .
j_call: TRBJ2-3
d_call: TRBD1
v_call: TRBV29-1
cdr3_length: 13
cdr3_aa: CSVELGGSDTQYF
cdr3_nt: TGCAGCGTTGAATTAGGGGGCTCAGATACGCAGTATTTT

clone_size: .
j_call: TRBJ2-2
d_call: .
v_call: TRBV7-8
cdr3_length: 15
cdr3_aa: CASSLYRTVRGELFF
cdr3_nt: TGTGCCAGCAGCTTGTACAGGACAGTTCGCGGGGAGCTGTTTTTT

clone_size: few
j_call: TRBJ2-5
d_call: TRBD2
v_call: TRBV9
cdr3_length: 14
cdr3_aa: CASSETSGGETQYF
cdr3_nt: TGTGCCAGCAGCGAGACTAGCGGGGGAGAGACCCAGTACTTC

clone_size: .
j_call: TRBJ1-3
d_call: .
v_call: TRBV25-1
cdr3_length: 14
cdr3_aa: CASGAGISGNTIYF
cdr3_nt: TGTGCCAGCGGAGCGGGCATCTCTGGAAACACCATATATTTT

clone_size: .
j_call: TRBJ1-2
d_call: TRBD1
v_call: TRBV28
cdr3_length: 13
cdr3_aa: CASSQGQDWGYTF
cdr3_nt: TGTGCCAGCAGCCAAGGACAGGACTGGGGCTACACCTTC

clone_size: .
j_call: TRBJ2-1
d_call: TRBD2
v_call: TRBV6-6
cdr3_length: 16
cdr3_aa: CASRKRGSSSYNEQFF
cdr3_nt: TGTGCCAGCAGGAAGCGGGGGTCGAGCTCCTACAATGAGCAGTTCTTC

clone_size: .
j_call: TRBJ2-7
d_call: .
v_call: TRBV4-2
cdr3_length: 16
cdr3_aa: CASSQEYTQSSYEQYF
cdr3_nt: TGTGCCAGCAGCCAAGAATACACCCAAAGCTCCTACGAGCAGTACTTC

clone_size: .
j_call: TRBJ2-5
d_call: TRBD1
v_call: TRBV5-1
cdr3_length: 15
cdr3_aa: CASARRTGEGETQYF
cdr3_nt: TGCGCCAGCGCCCGACGGACAGGGGAGGGGGAGACCCAGTACTTC